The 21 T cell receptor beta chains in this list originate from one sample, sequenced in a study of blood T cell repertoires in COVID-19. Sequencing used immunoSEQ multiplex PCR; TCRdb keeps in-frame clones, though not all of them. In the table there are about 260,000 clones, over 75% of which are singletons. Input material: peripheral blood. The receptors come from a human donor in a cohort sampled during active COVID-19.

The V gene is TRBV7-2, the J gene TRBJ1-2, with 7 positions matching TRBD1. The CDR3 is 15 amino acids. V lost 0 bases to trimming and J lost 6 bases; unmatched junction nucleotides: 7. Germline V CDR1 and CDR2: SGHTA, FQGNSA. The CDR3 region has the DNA TGTGCCAGCAGCTTAGCCTCAAGGGGGCAGGATGGCTACACCTTC. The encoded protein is CASSLASRGQDGYTF.

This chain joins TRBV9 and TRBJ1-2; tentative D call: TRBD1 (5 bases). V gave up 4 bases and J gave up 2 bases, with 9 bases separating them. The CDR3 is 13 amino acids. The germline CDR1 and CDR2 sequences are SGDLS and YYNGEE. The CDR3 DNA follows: TGTGCCAGCAGCCAACAGGCGAACTATGGCTACACCTTC. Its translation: CASSQQANYGYTF.

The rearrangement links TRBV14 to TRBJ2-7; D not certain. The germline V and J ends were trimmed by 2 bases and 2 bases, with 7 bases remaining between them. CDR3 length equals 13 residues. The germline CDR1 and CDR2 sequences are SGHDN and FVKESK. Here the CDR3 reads CASSQYRTYEQYF. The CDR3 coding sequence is TGTGCCAGCAGCCAATACAGAACCTACGAGCAGTACTTC.

Here the CDR3 DNA reads TGTGCCAGCAGCTTAGGATCTAGCTTGAATGAGCAGTTCTTC. It is translated as CASSLGSSLNEQFF. This chain uses TRBV7-9 with TRBJ2-1; D might be TRBD2 (5 bases). The CDR3 loop spans 14 amino acids. Germline CDR1 and CDR2: SEHNR and FQNEAQ (reference sequence). Trimming pared 1 base from V and 7 bases from J, leaving 11 bases between. The variable domain in full, with the rest retrieved from reference TRBV7-9 and TRBJ2-1, is DTGVSQNPRHKITKRGQNVTFRCDPISEHNRLYWYRQTLGQGPEFLTYFQNEAQLEKSRLLSDRFSAERPKGSFSTLEIQRTEQGDSAMYLCASSLGSSLNEQFFGPGTRLTVL.

This CDR3 is CATSRVGFLRGTDYGYTF. CDR3 DNA sequence: TGTGCCACCAGCAGAGTAGGTTTTTTAAGGGGGACCGACTATGGCTACACCTTC. The chain is built from TRBV15 and TRBJ1-2; perhaps TRBD1 as D (6 bases). Trimming took 1 base from V and 3 from J, leaving 21 bases between them. The germline CDR1 and CDR2 sequences are LNHNV and YYDKDF (reference sequence). The CDR3 totals 18 residues.

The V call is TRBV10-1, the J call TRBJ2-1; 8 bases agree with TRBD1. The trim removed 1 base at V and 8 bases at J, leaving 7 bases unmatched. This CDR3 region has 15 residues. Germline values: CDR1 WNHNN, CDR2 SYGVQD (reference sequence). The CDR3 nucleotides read TGCGCCAGCAGTGAGTACACAGGGGGTATCTATGAGCAGTTCTTC. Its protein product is CASSEYTGGIYEQFF.

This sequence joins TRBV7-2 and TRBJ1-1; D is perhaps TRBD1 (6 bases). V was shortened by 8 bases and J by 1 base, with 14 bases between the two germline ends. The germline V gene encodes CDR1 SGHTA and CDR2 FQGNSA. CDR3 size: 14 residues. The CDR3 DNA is TGTGCCAGCGGGCGTGTAGGGGGGAACACTGAAGCTTTCTTT. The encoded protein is CASGRVGGNTEAFF.

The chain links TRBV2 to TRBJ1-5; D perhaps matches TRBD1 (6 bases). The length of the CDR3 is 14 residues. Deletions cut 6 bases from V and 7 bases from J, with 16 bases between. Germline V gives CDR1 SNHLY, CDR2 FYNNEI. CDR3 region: CASRSTGSGQPQHF. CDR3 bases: TGTGCCAGCAGATCTACAGGGTCCGGACAGCCCCAGCATTTT.

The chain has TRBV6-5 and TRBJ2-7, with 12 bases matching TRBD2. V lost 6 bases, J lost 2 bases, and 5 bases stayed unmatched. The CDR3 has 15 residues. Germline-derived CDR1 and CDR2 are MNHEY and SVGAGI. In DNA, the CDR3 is TGTGCCAGCAGGACACTAGCGGGAGGCACCTACGAGCAGTACTTC. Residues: CASRTLAGGTYEQYF.

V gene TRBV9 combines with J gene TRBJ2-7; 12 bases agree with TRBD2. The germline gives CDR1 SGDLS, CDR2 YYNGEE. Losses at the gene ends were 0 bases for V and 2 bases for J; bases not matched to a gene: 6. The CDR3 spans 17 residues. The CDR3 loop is CASSVGLAGELPYEQYF. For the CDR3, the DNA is TGTGCCAGCAGCGTAGGACTAGCGGGAGAGTTACCCTACGAGCAGTACTTC.

The CDR3, as DNA: TGTGCCAGCAGCGCCGGAGCAGGGGTTACCTATGGCTACACCTTC. Translated: CASSAGAGVTYGYTF. This rearrangement joins TRBV9 to TRBJ1-2; TRBD1 might be the D (6 bases). CDR3 length: 15 residues. Germline CDR1 SGDLS, CDR2 YYNGEE. Trimming removed 3 bases at V and 4 bases at J, with 16 bases between.

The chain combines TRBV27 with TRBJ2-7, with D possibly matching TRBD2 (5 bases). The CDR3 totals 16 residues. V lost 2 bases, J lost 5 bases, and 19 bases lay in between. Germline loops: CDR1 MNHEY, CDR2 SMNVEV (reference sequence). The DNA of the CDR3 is TGTGCCAGCAGTTTAGAGTCGCCTCCCCGGCGGGACGAGCAGTACTTC. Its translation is CASSLESPPRRDEQYF.

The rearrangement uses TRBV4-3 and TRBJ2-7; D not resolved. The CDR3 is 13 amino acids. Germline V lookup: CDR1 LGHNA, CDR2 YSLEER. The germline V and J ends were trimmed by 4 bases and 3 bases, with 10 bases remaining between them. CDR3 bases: TGCGCCAGCAGCCTCCAAGCGAGCTACGAGCAGTACTTC. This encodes CASSLQASYEQYF.

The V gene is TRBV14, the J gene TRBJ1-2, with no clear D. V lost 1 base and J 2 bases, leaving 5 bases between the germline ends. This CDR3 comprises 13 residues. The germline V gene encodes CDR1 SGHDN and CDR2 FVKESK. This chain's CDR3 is CASSQGRNYGYTF. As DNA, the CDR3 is TGTGCCAGCAGCCAAGGTCGGAACTATGGCTACACCTTC. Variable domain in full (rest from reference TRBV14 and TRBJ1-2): EAGVTQFPSHSVIEKGQTVTLRCDPISGHDNLYWYRRVMGKEIKFLLHFVKESKQDESGMPNNRFLAERTGGTYSTLKVQPAELEDSGVYFCASSQGRNYGYTFGSGTRLTVV.

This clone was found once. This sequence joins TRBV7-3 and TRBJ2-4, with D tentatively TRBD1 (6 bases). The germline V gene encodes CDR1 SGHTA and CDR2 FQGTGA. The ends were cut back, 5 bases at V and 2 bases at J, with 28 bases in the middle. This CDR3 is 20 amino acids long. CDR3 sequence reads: CASSRGTGRRTNETKNIQYF. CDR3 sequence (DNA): TGTGCCAGCAGCCGGGGAACAGGGCGGCGAACGAACGAAACCAAAAACATTCAGTACTTC. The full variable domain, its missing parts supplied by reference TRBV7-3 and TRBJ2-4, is GAGVSQTPSNKVTEKGKYVELRCDPISGHTALYWYRQSLGQGPEFLIYFQGTGAADDSGLPNDRFFAVRPEGSVSTLKIQRTERGDSAVYLCASSRGTGRRTNETKNIQYFGAGTRLSVL.

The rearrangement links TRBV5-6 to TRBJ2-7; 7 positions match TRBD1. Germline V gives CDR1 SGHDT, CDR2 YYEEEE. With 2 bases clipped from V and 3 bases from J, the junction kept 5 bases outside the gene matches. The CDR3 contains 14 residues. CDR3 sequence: CASSFSGTVYEQYF. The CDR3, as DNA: TGTGCCAGCAGCTTTTCCGGGACAGTCTACGAGCAGTACTTC.

This CDR3 reads CASSGSFLTTRETQYF. CDR3 DNA: TGTGCCAGCAGCGGTAGTTTCCTAACCACTCGAGAGACCCAGTACTTC. The chain employs TRBV7-9 and TRBJ2-5; D is ambiguous. CDR1 and CDR2 from the germline V gene are SEHNR and FQNEAQ (reference sequence). CDR3 length: 16 amino acids. Trimming cost V 5 bases and J 4 bases, with 20 bases left between them.

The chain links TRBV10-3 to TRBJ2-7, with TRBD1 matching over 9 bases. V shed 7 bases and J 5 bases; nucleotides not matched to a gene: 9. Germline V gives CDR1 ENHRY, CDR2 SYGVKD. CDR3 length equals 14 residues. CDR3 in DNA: TGTGCCATCAACTTACAGGGGGCGGAAAACGAGCAGTACTTC. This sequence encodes CAINLQGAENEQYF.

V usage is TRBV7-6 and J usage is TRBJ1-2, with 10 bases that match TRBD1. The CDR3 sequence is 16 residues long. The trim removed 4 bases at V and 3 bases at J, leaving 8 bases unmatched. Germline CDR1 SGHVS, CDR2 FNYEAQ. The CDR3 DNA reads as TGTGCCAGCAGCTCGGGACAGGGGAGGGAGGACTATGGCTACACCTTC. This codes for CASSSGQGREDYGYTF.

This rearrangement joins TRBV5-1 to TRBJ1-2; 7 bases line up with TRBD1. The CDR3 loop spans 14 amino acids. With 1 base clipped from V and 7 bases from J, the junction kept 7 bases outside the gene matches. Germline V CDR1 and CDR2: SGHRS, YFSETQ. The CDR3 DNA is TGCGCCAGCAGCTTGACGACAGGGACTGGTGGCTACACCTTC. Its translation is CASSLTTGTGGYTF.

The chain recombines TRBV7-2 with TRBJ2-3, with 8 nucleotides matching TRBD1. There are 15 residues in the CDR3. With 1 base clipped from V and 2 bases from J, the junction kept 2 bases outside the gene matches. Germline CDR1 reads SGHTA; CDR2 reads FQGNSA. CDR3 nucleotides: TGTGCCAGCAGCTTAGGGACAGGGTACACAGATACGCAGTATTTT. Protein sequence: CASSLGTGYTDTQYF.